This TCR beta chain was identified during a study of control samples from healthy donors and cancer patients. V gave up 11 bases and J gave up 4 bases, with 15 bases separating them. The CDR3 runs 13 residues. Germline lookup yields CDR1 SGHTA and CDR2 FQGTGA. Clones were sequenced by immunoSEQ multiplex PCR, and TCRdb holds only the in-frame ones, with some missing. The data show roughly 120,000 clones, 70% to 90% seen once. The sample taken for sequencing was blood. The sequence was obtained from a woman in her 70s in good health. The chain is built from TRBV7-3 and TRBJ1-5; unclear D gene. In DNA, the CDR3 is TGTGCCGGGGTCACCAGGAGGAATCAGCCCCAGCATTTT. Translated, it gives CAGVTRRNQPQHF.